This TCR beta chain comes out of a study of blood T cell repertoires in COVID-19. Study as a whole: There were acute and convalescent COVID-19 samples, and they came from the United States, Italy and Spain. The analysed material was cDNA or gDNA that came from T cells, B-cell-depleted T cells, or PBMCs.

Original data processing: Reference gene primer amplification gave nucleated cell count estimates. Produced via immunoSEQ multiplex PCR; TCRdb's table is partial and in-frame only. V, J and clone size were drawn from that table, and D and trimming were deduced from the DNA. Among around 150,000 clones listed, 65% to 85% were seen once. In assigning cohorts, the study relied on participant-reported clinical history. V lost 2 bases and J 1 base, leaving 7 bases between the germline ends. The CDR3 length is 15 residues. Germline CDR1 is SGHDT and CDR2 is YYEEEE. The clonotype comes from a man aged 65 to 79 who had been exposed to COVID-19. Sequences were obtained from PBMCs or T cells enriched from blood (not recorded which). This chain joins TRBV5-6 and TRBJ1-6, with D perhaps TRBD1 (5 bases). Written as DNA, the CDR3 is TGTGCCAGCAGCTTTCGGGGGTCCTATAATTCACCCCTCCACTTT. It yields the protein CASSFRGSYNSPLHF.